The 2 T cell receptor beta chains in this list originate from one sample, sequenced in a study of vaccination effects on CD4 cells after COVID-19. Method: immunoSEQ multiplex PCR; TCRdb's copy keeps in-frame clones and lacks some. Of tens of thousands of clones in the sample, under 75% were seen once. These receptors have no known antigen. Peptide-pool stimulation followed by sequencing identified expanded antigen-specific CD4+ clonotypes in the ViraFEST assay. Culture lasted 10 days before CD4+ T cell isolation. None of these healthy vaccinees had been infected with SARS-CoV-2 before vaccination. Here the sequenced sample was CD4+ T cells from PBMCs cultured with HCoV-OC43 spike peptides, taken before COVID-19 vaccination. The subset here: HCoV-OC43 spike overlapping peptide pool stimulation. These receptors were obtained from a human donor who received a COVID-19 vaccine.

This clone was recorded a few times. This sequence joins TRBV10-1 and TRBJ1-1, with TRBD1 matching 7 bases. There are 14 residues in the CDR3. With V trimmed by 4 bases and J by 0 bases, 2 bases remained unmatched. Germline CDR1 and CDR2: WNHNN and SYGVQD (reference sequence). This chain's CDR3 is CASSGTGVNTEAFF. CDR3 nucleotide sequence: TGCGCCAGCAGTGGGACAGGTGTGAACACTGAAGCTTTCTTT.

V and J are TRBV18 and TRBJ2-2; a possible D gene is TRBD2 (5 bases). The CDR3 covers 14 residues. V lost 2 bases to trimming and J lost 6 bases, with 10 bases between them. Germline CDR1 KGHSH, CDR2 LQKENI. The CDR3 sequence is CASSPSQEAGELFF. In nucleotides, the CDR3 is TGTGCCAGCTCACCATCGCAGGAGGCCGGGGAGCTGTTTTTT.